This T cell receptor beta chain was retrieved from a study of blood T cell repertoires in COVID-19. Study background: T cells, B-cell-depleted T cells, or PBMCs provided the cDNA or gDNA that served as material.

Using immunoSEQ multiplex PCR, the repertoire was profiled, and TCRdb retains in-frame clones only, with some absent. The sample carries 150,000 or so clones, about four fifths recorded once. V was shortened by 2 bases and J by 3 bases, with 11 bases between the two germline ends. Germline CDR1 and CDR2: MNHEY and SVGEGT. The CDR3 runs 15 residues. The cohort comprised adults aged roughly 18 to 90 years residing in 20 to 30 US areas. Each participant's cohort was designated according to participant-reported clinical history. Recovered Cohort 3 donors showed two negative PCRs, clearance, or symptom resolution.

Material: PBMCs or T cells enriched from blood (not recorded which). The receptor was isolated from a man aged 50 to 60 who had recovered from COVID-19. This chain connects TRBV6-2 or TRBV6-3 to TRBJ1-5; D possibly corresponds to TRBD1 (5 bases). The CDR3 DNA sequence: TGTGCCAGCAGTTACCCAGGGTCGGTCAATCAGCCCCAGCATTTT. Protein: CASSYPGSVNQPQHF.